This entry lists 26 T cell receptor beta chains sequenced from one sample in a study of blood T cell repertoires in COVID-19. Measured with immunoSEQ multiplex PCR; TCRdb has only the in-frame clones, and not every one. The data show about 140,000 clones, over 80% seen once. The sequencing sample was made of PBMCs or T cells enriched from blood (not recorded which). These receptor sequences come from a woman between 35 and 50 years old who had recovered from COVID-19.

The chain carries TRBV15 and TRBJ2-1; 7 bases match TRBD1. Per the germline V gene, CDR1 is LNHNV and CDR2 is YYDKDF (reference sequence). The CDR3 spans 15 residues. The junction had 8 bases not matched to a gene; V was cut back by 5 bases and J by 4 bases. The CDR3 protein is CATSFRGQAYNEQFF. The CDR3 DNA reads as TGTGCCACCAGCTTCCGAGGACAGGCTTACAATGAGCAGTTCTTC.

The V call is TRBV19, the J call TRBJ1-1; perhaps TRBD1 as D (5 bases). Trimming removed 6 bases at V and 2 bases at J, with 7 bases between. The CDR3 loop spans 12 amino acids. The germline CDR1 and CDR2 sequences are LNHDA and SQIVND (reference sequence). CDR3 protein: CASSQGNTEAFF. CDR3 DNA sequence: TGTGCCAGTAGCCAGGGAAACACTGAAGCTTTCTTT.

The sample holds one count of this clone. This chain joins TRBV5-1 and TRBJ2-6, with 8 bases lining up with TRBD1. The J segment lost 9 bases and the V segment lost 4 bases, leaving 3 bases of the junction unmatched. CDR3 length: 13 residues. Germline V lookup: CDR1 SGHRS, CDR2 YFSETQ. This CDR3 is CASSPDRVNVLTF. CDR3 DNA: TGCGCCAGCAGCCCGGACAGGGTCAACGTCCTGACTTTC. The full variable domain, its missing parts supplied by reference TRBV5-1 and TRBJ2-6, is KAGVTQTPRYLIKTRGQQVTLSCSPISGHRSVSWYQQTPGQGLQFLFEYFSETQRNKGNFPGRFSGRQFSNSRSEMNVSTLELGDSALYLCASSPDRVNVLTFGAGSRLTVL.

CDR3 in amino acids: CASSVRPTGANEKLFF. CDR3 bases: TGCGCCAGCAGCGTCCGGCCGACAGGGGCTAATGAAAAACTGTTTTTT. This chain connects TRBV5-1 to TRBJ1-4; 8 bases match TRBD1. Unmatched junction bases numbered 8, after V lost 4 bases and J lost 3 bases. Germline assignment: CDR1 SGHRS and CDR2 YFSETQ. The CDR3 extends over 16 amino acids.

The chain has TRBV5-1 and TRBJ2-3; D might be TRBD1 (6 bases). V was trimmed by 1 base and J by 5 bases, leaving 20 bases between them. The length of the CDR3 is 17 residues. CDR1 and CDR2 from the germline V gene are SGHRS and YFSETQ. CDR3 DNA: TGCGCCAGCAGCTTGTTTCAACAGGGATCGTCACAAGATACGCAGTATTTT. Translation gives CASSLFQQGSSQDTQYF.

V and J are TRBV3-1 (or the pseudogene TRBV3-2) and TRBJ1-1; 7 bases are shared with TRBD1. Germline loops: CDR1 LGHDT, CDR2 YNNKEL (reference sequence). This CDR3 is 14 amino acids long. The junction had 8 bases not matched to a gene; V was cut back by 9 bases and J by 1 base. The CDR3 coding sequence is TGTGCCAGTCTAAATCGGGACAGGAACACTGAAGCTTTCTTT. Its translation: CASLNRDRNTEAFF.

CDR3 loop: CASSQEGVSYEQYF. The CDR3 DNA follows: TGTGCCAGCAGTCAAGAGGGGGTATCCTACGAGCAGTACTTC. The chain recombines TRBV28 with TRBJ2-7; tentative D call: TRBD1 (6 bases). The CDR3 totals 14 residues. The V end was cut by 5 bases, the J end by 1 base, with 12 bases between. Germline CDR1 MDHEN, CDR2 SYDVKM.

V gene TRBV7-8 combines with J gene TRBJ1-5; D is undetermined. Trimming removed 5 bases from V and 2 bases from J, with 16 bases in between. In germline, CDR1 is SGHVS, CDR2 FQNEAQ. The length of the CDR3 is 16 residues. The CDR3 reads CASSPGRYNRNQPQHF. The CDR3 coding sequence is TGTGCCAGCAGCCCCGGCAGGTACAATCGCAATCAGCCCCAGCATTTT. Full variable domain (remainder filled in from reference TRBV7-8 and TRBJ1-5): GAGVSQSPRYKVAKRGQDVALRCDPISGHVSLFWYQQALGQGPEFLTYFQNEAQLDKSGLPSDRFFAERPEGSVSTLKIQRTQQEDSAVYLCASSPGRYNRNQPQHFGDGTRLSIL.

The CDR3 DNA is TGTGCCAGCAGCTTAGATAGAAACAATGAGCAGTTCTTC. It yields the protein CASSLDRNNEQFF. The chain links TRBV11-1 to TRBJ2-1; D gene uncertain. V shed 1 base and J shed 5 bases, with 6 bases lying between them. CDR3 size: 13 residues. Per the germline V gene, CDR1 is SGHAT and CDR2 is FQDESV (reference sequence).

The J gene is TRBJ2-2, the V gene TRBV9; 10 positions agree with TRBD2. CDR1 is SGDLS, CDR2 YYNGEE, per germline. The CDR3 consists of 16 residues. Losses at the gene ends were 4 bases for V and 5 bases for J; bases not matched to a gene: 8. CDR3 sequence: CASSTASGSATGELFF. CDR3 nucleotides: TGTGCCAGCAGCACGGCTAGCGGGAGTGCTACCGGGGAGCTGTTTTTT.

J is TRBJ1-6 and V is TRBV30; possibly TRBD1 for D (6 bases). V gave up 0 bases and J gave up 4 bases, with 13 bases separating them. This CDR3 spans 16 amino acids. Germline V gene data show CDR1 as GTSNPN and CDR2 as SVGIG (reference sequence). The CDR3 DNA reads as TGTGCCTGGAGTGTAGCGGGGGGCAAGTATAATTCACCCCTCCACTTT. Translating gives CAWSVAGGKYNSPLHF.

The chain has TRBV13 and TRBJ2-5, with a possible D match to TRBD2 (6 bases). In germline, CDR1 is PRHDT, CDR2 FYEKMQ (reference sequence). V was cut by 6 bases and J by 4 bases, with 12 bases left in between. This CDR3 region has 13 residues. CDR3 nucleotide sequence: TGTGCCAGCAGTTCGGGACTCCGAGAGACCCAGTACTTC. It specifies CASSSGLRETQYF.

This clone was counted a few times. The chain links TRBV12-3 or TRBV12-4 to TRBJ1-2, with D maybe TRBD1 (5 bases). Trimming took 4 bases from V and 4 from J, leaving 10 bases between them. The CDR3 totals 13 residues. CDR3 DNA sequence: TGTGCCAGCAGTTCTGGACACATCTATGGCTACACCTTC. Amino acids: CASSSGHIYGYTF.

V is TRBV5-1 and J is TRBJ1-1; possibly TRBD1 for D (5 bases). V was cut by 1 base and J by 1 base, with 8 bases left in between. Germline V gene sequence: CDR1 SGHRS, CDR2 YFSETQ. There are 14 residues in the CDR3. This CDR3 reads CASSLRGENTEAFF. The CDR3 coding sequence is TGCGCCAGCAGCTTGAGGGGCGAGAACACTGAAGCTTTCTTT.

This chain joins TRBV5-1 and TRBJ1-1, with D unresolved. Trimming left V 5 bases short and J 2 bases short, with 10 bases between. CDR3 length: 13 amino acids. Germline V CDR1 and CDR2: SGHRS, YFSETQ. CDR3 sequence reads: CASSAPGNTEAFF. For the CDR3, the DNA is TGCGCCAGCAGTGCTCCGGGTAACACTGAAGCTTTCTTT.

This clone was counted between two and nine times. The chain couples TRBV7-3 to TRBJ1-2, with D possibly TRBD1 on 6 matching bases. Between the trimmed V and J ends, which lost 5 bases and 0 bases, there was a span of 13 bases. CDR1 is SGHTA and CDR2 is FQGTGA in the germline V gene. The CDR3 length is 15 residues. In nucleotides, the CDR3 is TGTGCCAGCAGCACCAGGGGAGCGACTAACTATGGCTACACCTTC. This encodes CASSTRGATNYGYTF.

The V and J genes are TRBV2 and TRBJ2-7; D might be TRBD2 (5 bases). The length of the CDR3 is 13 residues. V was pared by 7 bases and J by 3 bases, with 13 bases between. Germline V gene sequence: CDR1 SNHLY, CDR2 FYNNEI. Here the CDR3 DNA reads TGTGCCAGCAAGGAGGAGGTAGACTACGAGCAGTACTTC. The encoded protein is CASKEEVDYEQYF.

As to this clone: A much bigger clone sits one base away, suggesting this may be a read error. V and J are TRBV6-1 and TRBJ2-3, with TRBD2 matching 9 bases. This CDR3 has 15 residues. Germline V CDR1 and CDR2: MNHNS, SASEGT. The ends lost 2 bases at V and 4 bases at J; junction bases unmatched: 4. Here the CDR3 reads CASSELAGTADTQYF. The CDR3 DNA sequence: TGTGCCAGCAGTGAACTAGCGGGAACTGCAGATACGCAGTATTTT.

The chain uses TRBV3-1 (or the pseudogene TRBV3-2) and TRBJ2-1, with a weak D call TRBD2 (5 bases). The CDR3 covers 14 residues. CDR1 is LGHDT and CDR2 is YNNKEL in the germline V gene (reference sequence). Trimming removed 4 bases at V and 5 bases at J, with 12 bases between. CDR3 residues: CASSLGVTNNEQFF. As DNA, the CDR3 is TGTGCCAGCAGCCTCGGGGTCACTAACAATGAGCAGTTCTTC.

The chain combines TRBV7-8 with TRBJ1-6; TRBD1 aligns across 7 bases. CDR3 size: 15 residues. Per germline, CDR1 SGHVS and CDR2 FQNEAQ. Trimming at V came to 3 bases and at J to 12 bases, leaving 11 bases not matched to a gene. This chain's CDR3 is CASSFSRNQGEPLHF. In DNA, the CDR3 is TGTGCCAGCAGCTTCTCGCGGAATCAGGGGGAACCCCTCCACTTT.

V gene TRBV30 combines with J gene TRBJ1-1; D gene uncertain. This CDR3 spans 13 amino acids. The V gene's germline CDR1 is GTSNPN and CDR2 SVGIG (reference sequence). Trimming removed 5 bases from V and 1 base from J, with 11 bases in between. The CDR3: CAWGRNKNTEAFF. The CDR3 nucleotides read TGTGCCTGGGGACGAAACAAGAACACTGAAGCTTTCTTT.

This rearrangement joins TRBV7-8 to TRBJ2-3; 7 bases are a match to TRBD2. The ends lost 5 bases at V and 2 bases at J; junction bases unmatched: 13. The germline V gene has CDR1 SGHVS and CDR2 FQNEAQ. The CDR3 runs 17 residues. CDR3 in DNA: TGTGCCAGCAGCATCCTCTTCCGCGGGAGCGACACAGATACGCAGTATTTT. Its protein product is CASSILFRGSDTDTQYF.

This clone was picked up a small number of times. This rearrangement joins TRBV2 to TRBJ1-3; no clear D. Between the trimmed V and J ends, which lost 8 bases and 0 bases, there was a span of 14 bases. The CDR3 has 15 amino acids. Per the germline V gene, CDR1 is SNHLY and CDR2 is FYNNEI. The CDR3 DNA sequence: TGTGCCAGCTGGTCCTCAGCGATCTCTGGAAACACCATATATTTT. It codes for CASWSSAISGNTIYF.

The chain carries TRBV5-8 and TRBJ1-1; the D is unclear. This CDR3 has 13 amino acids. CDR1 is SGHTS and CDR2 is YDEGEE in the germline V gene. V was clipped by 4 bases and J by 0 bases, with 7 bases between them. The DNA for the CDR3 is TGTGCCAGCAGCAGGAGAGTGAACACTGAAGCTTTCTTT. It yields the protein CASSRRVNTEAFF. The full variable domain, its missing parts supplied by reference TRBV5-8 and TRBJ1-1, is EAGVTQSPTHLIKTRGQQATLRCSPISGHTSVYWYQQALGLGLQFLLWYDEGEERNRGNFPPRFSGRQFPNYSSELNVNALELEDSALYLCASSRRVNTEAFFGQGTRLTVV.

J is TRBJ1-1 and V is TRBV9, with 9 bases identical to TRBD1. The germline CDR1 and CDR2 sequences are SGDLS and YYNGEE. The trim removed 5 bases at V and 4 bases at J, leaving 6 bases unmatched. The CDR3 extends over 14 amino acids. The CDR3 loop reads CASSQTTGGTEAFF. DNA of the CDR3: TGTGCCAGCAGTCAAACGACAGGGGGCACTGAAGCTTTCTTT.

The chain recombines TRBV5-1 with TRBJ2-7; 8 bases are a match to TRBD1. The germline V gene has CDR1 SGHRS and CDR2 YFSETQ. The V gene end was trimmed by 5 bases and the J gene end by 2 bases; junction bases not matched to a gene: 6. This CDR3 comprises 14 residues. The CDR3 region has the DNA TGCGCCAGCAGGGGACAGGCCGAAACCTACGAGCAGTACTTC. This translates into CASRGQAETYEQYF.